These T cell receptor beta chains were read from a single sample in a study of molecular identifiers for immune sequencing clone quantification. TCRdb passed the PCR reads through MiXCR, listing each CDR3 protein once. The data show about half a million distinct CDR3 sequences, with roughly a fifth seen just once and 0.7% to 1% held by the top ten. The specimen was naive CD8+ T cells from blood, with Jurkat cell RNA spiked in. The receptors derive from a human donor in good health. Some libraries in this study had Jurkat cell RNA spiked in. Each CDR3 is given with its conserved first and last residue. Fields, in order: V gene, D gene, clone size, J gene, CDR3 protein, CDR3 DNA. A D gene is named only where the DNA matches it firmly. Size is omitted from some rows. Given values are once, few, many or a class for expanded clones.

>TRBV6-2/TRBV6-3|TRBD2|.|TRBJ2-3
CASSYSESGGPDTQYF
TGTGCCAGCAGTTACTCAGAATCGGGGGGTCCAGATACGCAGTATTTT
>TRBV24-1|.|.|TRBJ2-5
CATGTLAVNQETQYF
TGTGCCACCGGGACGTTAGCGGTAAACCAAGAGACCCAGTACTTC
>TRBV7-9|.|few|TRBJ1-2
CASSLIASSNYGYTF
TGTGCCAGCAGCTTAATCGCTAGTTCTAACTATGGCTACACCTTC
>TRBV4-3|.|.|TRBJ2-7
CASSQDILYEQYF
TGCGCCAGCAGCCAAGATATTCTCTACGAGCAGTACTTC
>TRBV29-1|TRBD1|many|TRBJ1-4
CSVESTGGTNEKLFF
TGCAGCGTTGAAAGTACAGGGGGAACTAATGAAAAACTGTTTTTT
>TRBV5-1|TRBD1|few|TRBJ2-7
CASSLGTGGALTYEQYF
TGCGCCAGCAGCTTGGGCACAGGGGGCGCGTTGACCTACGAGCAGTACTTC
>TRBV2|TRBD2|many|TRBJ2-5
CASITSREGNIGQETQYF
TGTGCCAGCATTACTTCCCGGGAGGGAAATATAGGTCAAGAGACCCAGTACTTC
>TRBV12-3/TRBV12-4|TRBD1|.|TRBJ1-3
CASSSGTGYGNTIYF
TGTGCCAGCAGTTCCGGGACAGGGTATGGAAACACCATATATTTT
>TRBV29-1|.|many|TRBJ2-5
CSVADLPYQETQYF
TGCAGCGTCGCAGATCTCCCGTACCAAGAGACCCAGTACTTC
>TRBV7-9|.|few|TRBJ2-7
CASSSTEDEQYF
TGTGCCAGCAGCTCTACAGAGGACGAGCAGTACTTC
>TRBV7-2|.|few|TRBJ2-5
CASTRTVGETQYF
TGTGCCAGTACTCGTACAGTGGGAGAGACCCAGTACTTC
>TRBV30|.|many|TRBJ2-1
CAWSFGDEQFF
TGTGCCTGGAGCTTCGGGGATGAGCAGTTCTTC
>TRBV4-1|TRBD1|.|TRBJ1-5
CASSQDRGEDQPQHF
TGCGCCAGCAGCCAGGACAGGGGAGAGGATCAGCCCCAGCATTTT
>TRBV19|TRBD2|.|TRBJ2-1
CATGGLVAYNEQFF
TGTGCCACTGGGGGACTAGTGGCCTACAATGAGCAGTTCTTC
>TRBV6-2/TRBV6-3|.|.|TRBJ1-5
CASSYGLRRTYDSNQPQHF
TGTGCCAGCTCATACGGGCTTCGACGGACATACGATAGCAATCAGCCCCAGCATTTT
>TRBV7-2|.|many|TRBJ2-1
CASSLVAEQFF
TGTGCCAGCAGCTTAGTAGCGGAGCAGTTCTTC
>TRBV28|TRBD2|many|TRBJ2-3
CASSLLAEDLTDTQYF
TGTGCCAGCAGCCTACTAGCGGAGGACCTCACAGATACGCAGTATTTT
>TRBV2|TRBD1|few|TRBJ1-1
CASTLKGTGSTEAFF
TGTGCCAGCACCCTCAAGGGGACAGGGAGTACTGAAGCTTTCTTT
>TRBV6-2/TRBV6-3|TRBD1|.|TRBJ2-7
CASSYEGPTGLRSYEQYF
TGTGCCAGCAGTTACGAGGGACCGACAGGGCTTAGGTCCTACGAGCAGTACTTC
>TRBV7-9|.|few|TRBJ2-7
CASSFLVVGQKYEQYF
TGTGCCAGCAGCTTTTTAGTCGTCGGGCAGAAATACGAGCAGTACTTC
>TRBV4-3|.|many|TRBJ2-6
CASSQEVRSSGANVLTF
TGCGCCAGCAGCCAAGAGGTGAGGTCCTCTGGGGCCAACGTCCTGACTTTC